The 32 T cell receptor beta chains listed next were all sequenced from one sample in a study of cytomegalovirus exposure and HLA in healthy donors. The data were produced by immunoSEQ multiplex PCR, yet TCRdb's version contains in-frame clones alone and is incomplete. The sample has some 190,000 clones, 86% seen once. Sequencing used PBMCs. These receptor sequences come from a woman aged 18 to 35 in good health and CMV-seronegative.

This sequence joins TRBV5-4 and TRBJ1-2; no clear D gene. Per germline, CDR1 SGHNT and CDR2 YYREEE (reference sequence). The CDR3 totals 15 residues. The V gene lost 0 bases and the J gene lost 3 bases, with 12 bases spanning the gap. The CDR3 DNA reads as TGTGCCAGCAGCTTGGGGTTAATCTCGGACTATGGCTACACCTTC. Amino acid sequence: CASSLGLISDYGYTF.

The rearrangement uses TRBV19 and TRBJ2-2; the D is unclear. Germline CDR1 reads LNHDA; CDR2 reads SQIVND (reference sequence). CDR3 length: 11 residues. The germline V and J ends were trimmed by 4 bases and 8 bases, with 5 bases remaining between them. CDR3 amino acids: CASSRAGELFF. The DNA for the CDR3 is TGTGCCAGTAGTAGGGCAGGGGAGCTGTTTTTT.

The chain couples TRBV6-5 to TRBJ1-5, with 7 bases that match TRBD1. J gave up 7 bases and V 7 bases, and 13 bases lay outside the gene matches. This CDR3 region has 15 residues. Germline CDR1 and CDR2: MNHEY and SVGAGI. CDR3 sequence: CASKKGRQGRQPQHF. In DNA, the CDR3 is TGTGCCAGCAAAAAAGGGAGACAGGGTCGGCAGCCCCAGCATTTT.

The chain recombines TRBV28 with TRBJ1-2, with D tentatively TRBD1 (5 bases). This CDR3 is 13 amino acids long. Trimming took off 3 bases at V and 5 bases at J, with 10 bases between the two ends. Germline V gives CDR1 MDHEN, CDR2 SYDVKM. CDR3 sequence reads: CASSLAGRYGYTF. CDR3 nucleotides: TGTGCCAGCAGTTTGGCAGGGAGGTATGGCTACACCTTC.

The chain has TRBV2 and TRBJ2-3; 10 bases map to TRBD2. Germline CDR1 SNHLY, CDR2 FYNNEI. The V and J ends lost 7 bases and 4 bases, in that order; junction bases with no gene match: 5. CDR3 size: 14 residues. Here the CDR3 reads CASKTSGTADTQYF. CDR3 coding DNA: TGTGCCAGCAAAACTAGCGGGACGGCAGATACGCAGTATTTT.

Concerning this clone itself: The identical CDR3 is also encoded by other nucleotide sequences in the sample. This chain links TRBV9 with TRBJ2-5; TRBD2 matches at 7 bases. CDR1 and CDR2 (germline): SGDLS, YYNGEE. The V segment lost 0 bases and the J segment 4 bases; nucleotides outside the gene matches: 0. This CDR3 is built from 13 residues. CDR3 protein: CASSVAGGETQYF. The CDR3 region has the DNA TGTGCCAGCAGCGTAGCGGGAGGAGAGACCCAGTACTTC.

The chain joins TRBV15 to TRBJ2-1; 7 nucleotides align to TRBD2. CDR1 and CDR2 (germline): LNHNV, YYDKDF (reference sequence). CDR3 length equals 15 residues. Losses at the gene ends were 8 bases for V and 4 bases for J; bases not matched to a gene: 11. CDR3 sequence: CATGRGSGRYNEQFF. CDR3 coding DNA: TGTGCCACCGGGAGGGGCTCGGGTCGTTACAATGAGCAGTTCTTC.

V and J are TRBV18 and TRBJ2-2; D is undetermined. CDR1 KGHSH and CDR2 LQKENI come from the germline V gene. Trimming removed 0 bases from V and 0 bases from J, with 8 bases in between. The CDR3 is made up of 16 amino acids. The CDR3 here is CASSPPVTANTGELFF. The CDR3 region has the DNA TGTGCCAGCTCACCACCGGTCACAGCGAACACCGGGGAGCTGTTTTTT. The whole variable domain, remainder taken from reference TRBV18 and TRBJ2-2, is NAGVMQNPRHLVRRRGQEARLRCSPMKGHSHVYWYRQLPEEGLKFMVYLQKENIIDESGMPKERFSAEFPKEGPSILRIQQVVRGDSAAYFCASSPPVTANTGELFFGEGSRLTVL.

The chain recombines TRBV18 with TRBJ2-7; maybe TRBD2 (7 bases). Germline CDR1 reads KGHSH; CDR2 reads LQKENI. Trimming removed 0 bases from V and 6 bases from J, with 12 bases in between. This CDR3 is 14 amino acids long. The DNA of the CDR3 is TGTGCCAGCTCACCACCAGGGGGGGCGTCCGAGCAGTACTTC. Its protein product is CASSPPGGASEQYF.

The V gene is TRBV7-9, the J gene TRBJ1-2, with D perhaps matching TRBD1 (5 bases). CDR3 length: 15 amino acids. V shed 0 bases and J shed 3 bases, with 11 bases lying between them. The germline V gene has CDR1 SEHNR and CDR2 FQNEAQ (reference sequence). CDR3 nucleotides: TGTGCCAGCAGCTTAGCCGGGACTACCCACTATGGCTACACCTTC. As protein: CASSLAGTTHYGYTF.

This sequence joins TRBV7-8 and TRBJ2-5; D remains ambiguous. In germline, CDR1 is SGHVS, CDR2 FQNEAQ. The V end lost 5 bases, the J end lost 1 base, and 14 bases lay between the germline ends. The CDR3 length is 15 residues. The CDR3 DNA reads as TGTGCCAGCAGCCCCAACGTGGGCCGCCAAGAGACCCAGTACTTC. Translation: CASSPNVGRQETQYF.

Only one count was recorded for this clone. V and J are TRBV6-5 and TRBJ2-1, with a tentative D call TRBD2 (5 bases). V was shortened by 6 bases and J by 8 bases, with 14 bases between the two germline ends. Germline-derived CDR1 and CDR2 are MNHEY and SVGAGI. This CDR3 has 13 residues. The CDR3, as DNA: TGTGCCAGCAGGGGCGGGTGGGTTGATGAGCAGTTCTTC. Translated, it gives CASRGGWVDEQFF.

The V call is TRBV5-1, the J call TRBJ1-1, with 9 bases matching TRBD1. Losses at the gene ends were 3 bases for V and 0 bases for J; bases not matched to a gene: 6. Germline assignment: CDR1 SGHRS and CDR2 YFSETQ. CDR3 length equals 16 residues. The CDR3 loop is CASSSSWTGVNTEAFF. The CDR3 DNA reads TGCGCCAGCAGCTCCTCCTGGACAGGGGTGAACACTGAAGCTTTCTTT.

The chain employs TRBV6-1 and TRBJ1-5, with a weak D call TRBD1 (6 bases). The germline CDR1 and CDR2 sequences are MNHNS and SASEGT. The CDR3 loop spans 14 amino acids. V was clipped by 2 bases and J by 2 bases, with 7 bases between them. The CDR3 loop is CASSESGGNQPQHF. CDR3 coding DNA: TGTGCCAGCAGTGAATCAGGGGGCAATCAGCCCCAGCATTTT.

V is TRBV16 and J is TRBJ1-6; TRBD1 is a possible D gene (5 bases). Germline CDR1 is KGHSY and CDR2 is FQNENV. Trimming cost V 3 bases and J 3 bases, with 18 bases left between them. The CDR3 is made up of 18 amino acids. For the CDR3, the DNA is TGTGCCAGCAGCCACCCGGGGGACGGCACAGTCTATAATTCACCCCTCCACTTT. Its protein product is CASSHPGDGTVYNSPLHF. The entire variable domain, with the rest obtained from reference TRBV16 and TRBJ1-6, is as follows: GEEVAQTPKHLVRGEGQKAKLYCAPIKGHSYVFWYQQVLKNEFKFLISFQNENVFDETGMPKERFSAKCLPNSPCSLEIQATKLEDSAVYFCASSHPGDGTVYNSPLHFGNGTRLTVT.

The chain employs TRBV10-2 and TRBJ1-6; tentatively, D is TRBD1 (5 bases). The germline V and J ends were trimmed by 6 bases and 5 bases, with 11 bases remaining between them. Germline V gives CDR1 WSHSY, CDR2 SAAADI. This CDR3 has 14 residues. The CDR3 DNA follows: TGCGCCAGCAGCCGACAGCCCGATAATTCACCCCTCCACTTT. This sequence encodes CASSRQPDNSPLHF.

The chain combines TRBV18 with TRBJ1-2; 7 bases are a match to TRBD1. The germline V gene encodes CDR1 KGHSH and CDR2 LQKENI. The CDR3 contains 15 residues. The junction had 5 bases not matched to a gene; V was cut back by 3 bases and J by 1 base. CDR3 loop: CASSPEGQRNYGYTF. The CDR3 bases are TGTGCCAGCTCACCGGAGGGACAGCGTAACTATGGCTACACCTTC.

About this clone itself: The same CDR3 can be traced to other DNA sequences in this sample. The chain links TRBV6-5 to TRBJ1-1; no clear D. V gave up 6 bases and J gave up 0 bases, with 5 bases separating them. Germline CDR1 MNHEY, CDR2 SVGAGI. The CDR3 has 12 amino acids. CDR3 amino acids: CASRTVNTEAFF. The CDR3 DNA sequence: TGTGCCAGCAGAACAGTGAACACTGAAGCTTTCTTT.

The chain employs TRBV19 and TRBJ1-5; D uncertain. The CDR3 extends over 14 amino acids. CDR1 is LNHDA and CDR2 is SQIVND in the germline V gene (reference sequence). V lost 5 bases and J lost 0, with 8 bases in between. The CDR3 DNA is TGTGCCAGTAGTCCGGGGAATAGCAATCAGCCCCAGCATTTT. Translated, it gives CASSPGNSNQPQHF. The whole variable domain, remainder taken from reference TRBV19 and TRBJ1-5, is DGGITQSPKYLFRKEGQNVTLSCEQNLNHDAMYWYRQDPGQGLRLIYYSQIVNDFQKGDIAEGYSVSREKKESFPLTVTSAQKNPTAFYLCASSPGNSNQPQHFGDGTRLSIL.

V is TRBV2 and J is TRBJ2-7; D possibly corresponds to TRBD1 (5 bases). The CDR3 has 14 residues. Germline V lookup: CDR1 SNHLY, CDR2 FYNNEI. The germline V and J ends were trimmed by 6 bases and 3 bases, with 15 bases remaining between them. CDR3 sequence reads: CASRRQGASYEQYF. Written as DNA, the CDR3 is TGTGCCAGCAGGCGCCAGGGTGCCAGCTACGAGCAGTACTTC.

This clone has only one observation. J is TRBJ1-1 and V is TRBV6-5; TRBD1 is a possible D gene (5 bases). This CDR3 has 15 residues. Germline lookup yields CDR1 MNHEY and CDR2 SVGAGI. The V and J ends lost 2 bases and 0 bases respectively, with 10 bases between them. The DNA for the CDR3 is TGTGCCAGCAGTTACGGGGAGGGGTTGAACACTGAAGCTTTCTTT. Translation: CASSYGEGLNTEAFF.

CDR3: CASSERLAGVEYEQYF. The CDR3 nucleotides are TGTGCCAGCAGTGAAAGACTAGCGGGAGTAGAATACGAGCAGTACTTC. The chain combines TRBV6-1 with TRBJ2-7; 12 bases are shared with TRBD2. The CDR3 spans 16 residues. V lost 2 bases and J lost 4; bases outside the gene matches: 6. Germline V gene data show CDR1 as MNHNS and CDR2 as SASEGT.

Concerning this clone itself: The same CDR3 is also encoded by other DNA sequences in this sample. V and J are TRBV6-6 and TRBJ2-7; D is unresolved. The V and J ends lost 5 bases and 3 bases respectively, with 5 bases between them. CDR3 size: 11 residues. Germline CDR1 reads MNHNY; CDR2 reads SVGAGI (reference sequence). This CDR3 is CASSRDYEQYF. The CDR3 nucleotides read TGTGCCAGCAGTCGCGACTACGAGCAGTACTTC.

This clone appeared a few times. The rearrangement links TRBV10-3 to TRBJ2-1, with D possibly matching TRBD2 (6 bases). The CDR3 length is 12 residues. Trimming removed 4 bases from V and 8 bases from J, with 9 bases in between. Germline assignment: CDR1 ENHRY and CDR2 SYGVKD. CDR3 coding DNA: TGTGCCATCAGTGTAGGGGAGGATGAGCAGTTCTTC. Translation gives CAISVGEDEQFF.

The chain couples TRBV5-1 to TRBJ1-6; 9 nucleotides line up with TRBD1. Trimming removed 3 bases from V and 7 bases from J; junction bases left unmatched: 5. CDR3 size: 15 residues. Germline CDR1 is SGHRS and CDR2 is YFSETQ. CDR3 protein: CASSWRDRDNSPLHF. The DNA for the CDR3 is TGCGCCAGCAGCTGGAGGGACAGGGACAATTCACCCCTCCACTTT.

The gene calls are TRBV9 and TRBJ2-7; 7 nucleotides agree with TRBD1. The CDR3 is 15 residues long. Trimming at V came to 3 bases and at J to 0 bases, leaving 6 bases not matched to a gene. The germline CDR1 and CDR2 sequences are SGDLS and YYNGEE. Written as DNA, the CDR3 is TGTGCCAGCAGCGCGACAGGGTTGTCCTCCTACGAGCAGTACTTC. It encodes CASSATGLSSYEQYF.

V is TRBV28 and J is TRBJ2-7; 9 bases match TRBD1. Losses at the gene ends were 9 bases for V and 3 bases for J; bases not matched to a gene: 9. This CDR3 has 14 amino acids. CDR1 MDHEN and CDR2 SYDVKM come from the germline V gene. The CDR3 reads CASYQGQGFYEQYF. The CDR3 DNA reads as TGTGCCAGTTATCAGGGACAGGGATTCTACGAGCAGTACTTC.

This clone was counted between two and nine times. The chain carries TRBV11-2 and TRBJ2-7; maybe TRBD1 (6 bases). From germline, CDR1 is SGHAT and CDR2 FQNNGV. The V end lost 5 bases, the J end lost 10 bases, and 15 bases lay between the germline ends. This CDR3 spans 12 amino acids. The CDR3 bases are TGTGCCAGCAGCCCAGGGGCGGACGCCCAGTACTTC. Its translation: CASSPGADAQYF.

The rearrangement joins TRBV10-3 to TRBJ2-7; TRBD2 matches at 8 bases. The CDR3 is 12 amino acids. CDR1 and CDR2 from the germline V gene are ENHRY and SYGVKD. V lost 5 bases, J lost 5 bases, and 2 bases stayed unmatched. CDR3 DNA: TGTGCCATCAGTAGCGGGGGAAACGAGCAGTACTTC. Protein sequence: CAISSGGNEQYF.

This rearrangement joins TRBV18 to TRBJ2-1; 8 nucleotides match TRBD2. The CDR3 runs to 16 residues. Unmatched junction bases numbered 9, after V lost 4 bases and J lost 4 bases. The germline V gene encodes CDR1 KGHSH and CDR2 LQKENI. This CDR3 is CASSLRTSRSYNEQFF. CDR3 DNA sequence: TGTGCCAGCTCACTACGGACTAGCCGATCTTACAATGAGCAGTTCTTC.

The J gene is TRBJ2-7, the V gene TRBV5-8, with a weak D call TRBD1 (6 bases). The V gene's germline CDR1 is SGHTS and CDR2 YDEGEE. V shed 0 bases and J shed 4 bases, with 11 bases lying between them. The CDR3 totals 14 residues. CDR3 bases: TGTGCCAGCAGCTTGGCACACAGGGTTTACGAGCAGTACTTC. This codes for CASSLAHRVYEQYF.

The rearrangement joins TRBV6-4 to TRBJ2-6, with D possibly being TRBD1 (6 bases). The V end was cut by 2 bases, the J end by 1 base, with 9 bases between. The CDR3 covers 16 residues. The germline V gene has CDR1 MRHNA and CDR2 SNTAGT. The CDR3 here is CASSDSGQSGANVLTF. The CDR3 DNA is TGTGCCAGCAGTGACAGTGGACAGTCTGGGGCCAACGTCCTGACTTTC.